The rows below give T cell receptor beta chains drawn from one sample of a study of T cell repertoires in cytomegalovirus infection. These receptors have no identified antigens. Each CDR3 protein is one row after TCRdb ran MiXCR on the reads. The table includes just under 500,000 distinct CDR3 sequences, around 35% detected once. The sequences come from cultured PBMCs, collected from culture after CMV antigen stimulation. Receptors were obtained from a human donor in good health (CMV status not recorded). Some clones in this sample may be carry-over from other donors' samples. Both conserved end residues are part of each CDR3. D genes are given only for firm matches. Some rows mark clone size as missing; the rest say once, few, many or name a class of expanded clone.

j_gene	d_gene	abundance	v_gene	CDR3aa	CDR3nt
TRBJ1-1	.	.	TRBV27	CASSGTRTYTEAFF	TGTGCCAGCAGTGGAACTCGGACGTACACTGAAGCTTTCTTT
TRBJ2-1	.	.	TRBV27	CASSLQREYYNEQFF	TGTGCCAGCAGTTTGCAACGGGAGTACTACAATGAGCAGTTCTTC
TRBJ2-5	.	few	TRBV6-1	CASRAENQETQYF	TGTGCCAGCAGGGCGGAGAACCAAGAGACCCAGTACTTC
TRBJ1-3	.	.	TRBV25-1	CASKTSLSGNTIYF	TGTGCCAGCAAGACGAGCCTCTCTGGAAACACCATATATTTT
TRBJ1-2	.	.	TRBV19	CASSISSGDPRGYTF	TGTGCCAGTAGTATTTCTTCTGGCGACCCAAGGGGCTACACCTTC
TRBJ1-1	.	.	TRBV29-1	CSVEDRAGSTEAFF	TGCAGCGTTGAAGATCGAGCGGGTTCGACTGAAGCTTTCTTT
TRBJ2-3	.	.	TRBV12-3/TRBV12-4	CASSLVAVSDTQYF	TGTGCCAGCAGTTTAGTAGCGGTTTCAGATACGCAGTATTTT
TRBJ1-2	TRBD1	few	TRBV7-3	CASSMAGQPKNYGYTF	TGTGCCAGCAGCATGGCGGGACAGCCAAAGAACTATGGCTACACCTTC
TRBJ2-4	.	few	TRBV20-1	CSAPDVFKRSKNIQYF	TGCAGTGCTCCCGACGTATTTAAGCGATCCAAAAACATTCAGTACTTC
TRBJ1-2	.	.	TRBV7-9	CASRTSGGYYGYTF	TGTGCCAGCAGGACGAGCGGGGGCTACTATGGCTACACCTTC
TRBJ2-1	TRBD2	.	TRBV7-3	CASSTSGTSGSNEQFF	TGTGCCAGCAGCACATCCGGGACTAGCGGGAGTAATGAGCAGTTCTTC
TRBJ2-5	TRBD1	.	TRBV5-1	CASSPGQGVAAQYF	TGCGCCAGCAGCCCGGGACAGGGGGTAGCGGCCCAGTACTTC
TRBJ2-1	TRBD2	many	TRBV19	CASSTSGSNEQFF	TGTGCCAGTAGTACTAGCGGGAGCAACGAGCAGTTCTTC
TRBJ1-4	.	.	TRBV7-2	CASSLGGEWEKLFF	TGTGCCAGCAGCTTAGGAGGGGAATGGGAAAAACTGTTTTTT
TRBJ1-1	.	many	TRBV7-2	CASSLAPGIEAFF	TGTGCCAGCAGCTTAGCGCCAGGGATTGAAGCTTTCTTT
TRBJ2-2	.	few	TRBV10-3	CAIDQGNTGELFF	TGTGCCATAGACCAGGGGAACACCGGGGAGCTGTTTTTT
TRBJ1-2	.	.	TRBV12-3/TRBV12-4	CASSSQGRVYGYTF	TGTGCCAGCAGTTCCCAGGGCAGGGTCTATGGCTACACCTTC
TRBJ2-6	TRBD1	.	TRBV4-1	CASSQQGAGGANVLTF	TGCGCCAGCAGCCAACAGGGGGCAGGTGGGGCCAACGTCCTGACTTTC
TRBJ1-3	.	few	TRBV6-5	CASSPRVRGTIYF	TGTGCCAGCAGCCCCAGGGTACGGGGCACCATATATTTT
TRBJ1-1	.	few	TRBV2	CASTIVVGRGTEAFF	TGTGCCAGCACAATCGTAGTGGGGCGAGGCACTGAAGCTTTCTTT
TRBJ2-1	TRBD2	.	TRBV12-3/TRBV12-4	CASSFGTSANSYNEQFF	TGTGCCAGCAGTTTCGGGACTAGCGCCAACTCCTACAATGAGCAGTTCTTC
TRBJ1-1	.	many	TRBV7-2	CASSQSGMNTEAFF	TGTGCCAGCAGCCAATCAGGGATGAACACTGAAGCTTTCTTT
TRBJ1-2	TRBD1	few	TRBV18	CASSPPGQGVGYTF	TGTGCCAGCTCACCACCGGGACAGGGGGTTGGCTACACCTTC
TRBJ2-1	.	few	TRBV29-1	CSASGGPDNEQFF	TGCAGCGCTTCTGGGGGTCCAGACAATGAGCAGTTCTTC
TRBJ2-7	.	.	TRBV28	CASTSGLSREQYF	TGTGCCAGCACCTCGGGACTTTCGCGGGAGCAGTACTTC
TRBJ2-2	TRBD1	once	TRBV6-2/TRBV6-3	CASRTGTDANTGELFF	TGTGCCAGCAGAACCGGGACAGACGCGAACACCGGGGAGCTGTTTTTT
TRBJ2-2	.	.	TRBV6-2/TRBV6-3	CASSYSRENTGELFF	TGTGCCAGCAGTTACTCCCGGGAGAACACCGGGGAGCTGTTTTTT
TRBJ1-6	.	many	TRBV7-2	CASSRQVISSSPLHF	TGTGCCAGCAGCCGACAGGTCATCTCTAGTTCACCCCTCCACTTT
TRBJ2-7	TRBD2	.	TRBV4-2	CASSQNASGRASFEQYF	TGTGCCAGCAGCCAAAACGCTAGCGGGAGGGCAAGTTTCGAGCAGTACTTC
TRBJ2-1	.	.	TRBV19	CASTSGGGGRNEQFF	TGTGCCAGTACCTCGGGTGGAGGGGGGCGCAATGAGCAGTTCTTC
TRBJ2-3	.	.	TRBV27	CASSLLGGRDTQYF	TGTGCCAGCAGTTTATTGGGGGGACGAGATACGCAGTATTTT
TRBJ2-3	TRBD1	.	TRBV27	CASSFSSGTGRGTQYF	TGTGCCAGCAGTTTCAGTTCCGGGACAGGGCGGGGTACGCAGTATTTT
TRBJ1-1	.	.	TRBV6-5	CASSYDLSNTEAFF	TGTGCCAGCAGTTACGACTTATCGAACACTGAAGCTTTCTTT
TRBJ2-3	TRBD2	.	TRBV20-1	CSANPTSGSLTDTQYF	TGCAGTGCTAACCCAACTAGCGGGAGTTTGACAGATACGCAGTATTTT
TRBJ2-7	.	.	TRBV6-2/TRBV6-3	CASSYYRADYEQYF	TGTGCCAGCAGTTACTACAGGGCGGACTACGAGCAGTACTTC
TRBJ2-3	.	many	TRBV10-3	CATLLGESTDTQYF	TGTGCCACCCTCCTGGGAGAGAGCACAGATACGCAGTATTTT
TRBJ2-3	.	.	TRBV7-2	CASTPISGGTDTQYF	TGTGCCAGCACGCCAATTAGCGGCGGCACAGATACGCAGTATTTT
TRBJ2-7	.	few	TRBV12-3/TRBV12-4	CASRLQQAYEQYF	TGTGCCAGCAGGCTACAACAGGCCTACGAGCAGTACTTC
TRBJ2-1	TRBD2	.	TRBV7-6	CASSPTSGRVHEQFF	TGTGCCAGCAGCCCAACTAGCGGGCGGGTGCATGAGCAGTTCTTC